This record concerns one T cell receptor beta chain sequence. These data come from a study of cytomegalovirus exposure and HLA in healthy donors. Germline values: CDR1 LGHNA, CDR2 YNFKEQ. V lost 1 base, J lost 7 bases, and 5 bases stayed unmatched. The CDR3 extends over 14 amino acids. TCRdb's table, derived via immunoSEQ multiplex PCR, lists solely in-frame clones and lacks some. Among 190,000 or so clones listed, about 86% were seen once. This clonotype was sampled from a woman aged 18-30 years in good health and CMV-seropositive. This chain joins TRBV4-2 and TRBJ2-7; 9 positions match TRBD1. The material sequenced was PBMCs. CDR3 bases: TGTGCCAGCAGCCAAGCGGGACAGGGAGCAGAGCAGTACTTC. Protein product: CASSQAGQGAEQYF.